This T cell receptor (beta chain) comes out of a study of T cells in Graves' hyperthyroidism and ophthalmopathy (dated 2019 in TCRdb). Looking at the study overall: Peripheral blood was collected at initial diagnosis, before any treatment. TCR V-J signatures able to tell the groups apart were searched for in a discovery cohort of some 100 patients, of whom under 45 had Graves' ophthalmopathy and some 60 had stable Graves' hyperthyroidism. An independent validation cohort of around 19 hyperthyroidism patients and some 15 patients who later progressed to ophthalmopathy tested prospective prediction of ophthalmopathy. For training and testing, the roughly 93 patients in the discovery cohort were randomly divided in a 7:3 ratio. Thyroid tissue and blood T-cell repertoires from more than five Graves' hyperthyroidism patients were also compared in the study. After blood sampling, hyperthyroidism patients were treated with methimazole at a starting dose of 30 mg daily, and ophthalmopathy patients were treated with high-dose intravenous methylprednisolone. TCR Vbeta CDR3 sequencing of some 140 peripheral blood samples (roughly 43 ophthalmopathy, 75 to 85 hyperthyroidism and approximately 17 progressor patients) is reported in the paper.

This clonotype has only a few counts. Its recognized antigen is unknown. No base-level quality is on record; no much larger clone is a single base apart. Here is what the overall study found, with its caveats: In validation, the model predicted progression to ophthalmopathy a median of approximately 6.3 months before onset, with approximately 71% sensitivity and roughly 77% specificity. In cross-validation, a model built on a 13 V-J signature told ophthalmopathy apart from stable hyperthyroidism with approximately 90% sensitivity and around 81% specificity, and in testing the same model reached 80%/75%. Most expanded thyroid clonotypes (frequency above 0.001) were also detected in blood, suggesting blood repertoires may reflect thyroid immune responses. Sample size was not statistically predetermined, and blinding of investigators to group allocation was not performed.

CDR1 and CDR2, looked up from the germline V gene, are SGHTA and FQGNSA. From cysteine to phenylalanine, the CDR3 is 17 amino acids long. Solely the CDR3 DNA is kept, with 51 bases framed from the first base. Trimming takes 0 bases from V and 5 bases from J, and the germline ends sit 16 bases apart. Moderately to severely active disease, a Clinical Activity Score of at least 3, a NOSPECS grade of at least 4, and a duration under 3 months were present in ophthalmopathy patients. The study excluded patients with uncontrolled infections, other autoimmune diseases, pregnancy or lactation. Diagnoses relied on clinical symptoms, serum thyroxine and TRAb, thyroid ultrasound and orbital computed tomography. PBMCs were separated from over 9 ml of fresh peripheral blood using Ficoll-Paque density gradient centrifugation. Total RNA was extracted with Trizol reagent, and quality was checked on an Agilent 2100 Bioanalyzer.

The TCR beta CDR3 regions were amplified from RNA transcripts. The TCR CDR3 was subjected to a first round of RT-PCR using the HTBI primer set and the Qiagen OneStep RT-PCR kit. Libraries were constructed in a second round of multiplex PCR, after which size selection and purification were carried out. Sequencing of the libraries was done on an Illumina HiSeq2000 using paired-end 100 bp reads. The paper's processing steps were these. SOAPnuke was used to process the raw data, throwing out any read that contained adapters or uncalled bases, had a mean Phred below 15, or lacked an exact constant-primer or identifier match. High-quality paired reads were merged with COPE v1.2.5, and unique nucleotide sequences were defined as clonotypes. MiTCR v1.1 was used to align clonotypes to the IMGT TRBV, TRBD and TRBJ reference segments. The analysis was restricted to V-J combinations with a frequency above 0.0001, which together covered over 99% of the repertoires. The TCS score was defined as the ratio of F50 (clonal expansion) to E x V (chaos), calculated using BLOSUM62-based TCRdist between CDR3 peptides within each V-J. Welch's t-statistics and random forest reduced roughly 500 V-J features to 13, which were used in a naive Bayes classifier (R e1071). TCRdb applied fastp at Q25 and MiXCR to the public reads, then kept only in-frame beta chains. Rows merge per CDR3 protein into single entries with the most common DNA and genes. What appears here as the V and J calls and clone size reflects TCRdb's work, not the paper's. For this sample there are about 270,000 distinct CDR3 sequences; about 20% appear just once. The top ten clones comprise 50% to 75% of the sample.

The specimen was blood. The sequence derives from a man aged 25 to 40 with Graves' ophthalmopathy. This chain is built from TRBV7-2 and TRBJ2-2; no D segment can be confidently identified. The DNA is TGTGCCAGCAGCTTAGCGCAAGGAGCGAGCGTAACCGGGGAGCTGTTTTTT. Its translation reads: CASSLAQGASVTGELFF.